This TCR beta chain comes out of a study of cytomegalovirus exposure and HLA in healthy donors. Study-wide findings and caveats: Reported results showed that the classifier diagnosed cytomegalovirus status with high specificity and sensitivity. TCR association rates varied by HLA locus in a later analysis, with DRB1 highest and HLA-C lowest. Later analysis suggested links between common viral pathogens and several top significant clusters.

In the PCR, 60 Vbeta and 13 Jbeta primers were used. TCRdb keeps only in-frame clones here, not all; method: immunoSEQ multiplex PCR. The sample records about 110,000 clones, about 70% being singletons. Germline V gene lookup returns CDR1 MGHRA and CDR2 YSYEKL. The length of the CDR3 is 16 residues. The V segment lost 4 bases and the J segment 10 bases; nucleotides outside the gene matches: 17. Concerning this clone: Its antigen is not identified.

This TCR was sampled from a boy younger than 18 in good health and CMV-seronegative. Sequencing used PBMCs. The chain links TRBV4-1 to TRBJ2-3; 7 nucleotides agree with TRBD1. The CDR3 loop reads CASSPGPRGPHGAQYF. DNA for the CDR3: TGCGCCAGCAGCCCGGGACCAAGGGGGCCTCATGGGGCGCAGTATTTT.